This T cell receptor beta chain derives from a study of Ad26.COV2.S vaccination and SARS-CoV-2 variants. Whole-study results and caveats: Vaccine recipients surpassed placebo recipients in spike-specific TCR breadth. People who got the vaccine or the placebo had similar non-spike TCR breadth. Using TCR breadth and depth analyses may have led to underestimated total T cell responses.

Some clones are missing from TCRdb's copy, which holds only in-frame ones; the method was immunoSEQ multiplex PCR. This table has about 180,000 clones, roughly 87% appearing once. In regard to this clone: What it binds is not known.

The germline V gene encodes CDR1 MNHNY and CDR2 SVGAGI (reference sequence). Trimming shortened V by 8 bases and J by 8 bases, and 16 bases separated the two germline ends. The CDR3 runs 13 residues. The sample consisted of peripheral blood, taken after recovery from COVID-19. The rearrangement uses TRBV6-6 and TRBJ1-3; no definite D call. The sequence came from a human donor who had recovered from COVID-19. This CDR3 reads CASRSDPRYTIYF. Here the CDR3 DNA reads TGTGCCAGCCGAAGCGATCCCAGATACACCATATATTTT.